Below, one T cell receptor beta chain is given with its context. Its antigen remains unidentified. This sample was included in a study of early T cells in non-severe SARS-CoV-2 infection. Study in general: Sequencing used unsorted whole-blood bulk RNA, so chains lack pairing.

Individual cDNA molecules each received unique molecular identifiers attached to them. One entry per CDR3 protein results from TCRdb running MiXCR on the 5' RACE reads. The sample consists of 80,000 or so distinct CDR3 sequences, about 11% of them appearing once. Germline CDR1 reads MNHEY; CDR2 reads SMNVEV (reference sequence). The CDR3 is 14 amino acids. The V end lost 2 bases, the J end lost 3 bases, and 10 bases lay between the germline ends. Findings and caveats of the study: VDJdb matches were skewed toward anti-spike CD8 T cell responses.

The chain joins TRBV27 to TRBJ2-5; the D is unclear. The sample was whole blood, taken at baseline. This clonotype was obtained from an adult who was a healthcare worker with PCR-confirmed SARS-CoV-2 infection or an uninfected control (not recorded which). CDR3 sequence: CASSLIGPKETQYF. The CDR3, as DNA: TGTGCCAGCAGTTTAATTGGGCCAAAAGAGACCCAGTACTTC.